This T cell receptor (beta chain) was sequenced during a study of T-cell reconstitution after alpha-beta-depleted transplantation in children. Germline assignment: CDR1 SGHTA and CDR2 FQGNSA. The CDR3 is 12 amino acids. Trimming shortened V by 2 bases and J by 6 bases, and 7 bases separated the two germline ends. A few counts support this clonotype. Researchers prepared the TCRbeta library using unique molecular identifiers, the study reports. TCRdb re-called the PCR reads through MiXCR, storing one row per CDR3 protein. The sample includes about 360,000 distinct CDR3 sequences, 13% of them seen just once.

Sequencing was performed on PBMCs, taken from the stem cell graft. This rearrangement joins TRBV7-2 to TRBJ1-2, with D possibly TRBD1 on 5 matching bases. The TCR sequence derives from a human donor who donated a stem cell graft to a child with Fanconi anemia. The DNA for the CDR3 is TGTGCCAGCAGCTTATCCAGGGATGGCTACACCTTC. This codes for CASSLSRDGYTF.